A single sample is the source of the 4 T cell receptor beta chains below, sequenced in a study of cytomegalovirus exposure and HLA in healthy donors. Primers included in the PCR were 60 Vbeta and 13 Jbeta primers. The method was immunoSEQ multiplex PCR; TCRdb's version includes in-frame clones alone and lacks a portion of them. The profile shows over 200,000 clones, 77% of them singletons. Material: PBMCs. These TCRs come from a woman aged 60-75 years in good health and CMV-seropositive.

The DNA for the CDR3 is TGTGCCAGCAGCGCAGATGCGGGGGGCCGATATTCCCAAGAGACCCAGTACTTC. It encodes CASSADAGGRYSQETQYF. The chain carries TRBV9 and TRBJ2-5; 8 bases match TRBD2. The germline CDR1 and CDR2 sequences are SGDLS and YYNGEE. The CDR3 length is 18 residues. The V and J ends lost 3 bases and 1 base, in that order; junction bases with no gene match: 14.

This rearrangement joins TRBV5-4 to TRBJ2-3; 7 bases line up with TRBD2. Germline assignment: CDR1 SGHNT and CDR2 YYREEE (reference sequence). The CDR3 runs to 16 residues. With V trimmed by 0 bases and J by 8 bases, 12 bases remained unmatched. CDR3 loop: CASSLDRLAAGSTQYF. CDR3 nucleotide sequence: TGTGCCAGCAGCTTGGATCGGCTAGCGGCGGGGAGTACGCAGTATTTT.

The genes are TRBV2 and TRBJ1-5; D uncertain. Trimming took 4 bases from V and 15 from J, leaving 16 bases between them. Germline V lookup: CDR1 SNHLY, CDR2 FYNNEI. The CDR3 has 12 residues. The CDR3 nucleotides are TGTGCCAGCAGTGTGGAGGGTGGGGTTGGGCATTTT. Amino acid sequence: CASSVEGGVGHF.

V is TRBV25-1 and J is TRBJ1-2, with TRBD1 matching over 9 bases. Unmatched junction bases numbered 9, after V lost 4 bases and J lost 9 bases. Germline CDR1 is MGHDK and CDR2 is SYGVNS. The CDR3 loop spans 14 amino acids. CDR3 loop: CASSAPGQGSRYTF. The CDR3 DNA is TGTGCCAGCAGTGCGCCCGGACAGGGGAGCCGCTACACCTTC.